This T cell receptor (beta chain) was obtained from a study of Ad26.COV2.S vaccination and SARS-CoV-2 variants. Study as a whole: By the intramuscular route, Ad26.COV2.S was given once, or twice 56 days apart. Points from the study as a whole: Total T cell responses may have been underestimated by the TCR breadth and depth analyses.

This table comes from immunoSEQ multiplex PCR, and its TCRdb copy is limited to in-frame clones, with some not included. This table holds about 280,000 clones, around 87% found once. About this clone: Its cognate antigen is unknown.

As to treatment: roughly 20 received Ad26.COV2.S at low or high dose, single or two shots; 5 received placebo; per-sample allocation not given. Collection of the samples took place on day 63 after the first injection of vaccine or placebo. The V gene end was trimmed by 2 bases and the J gene end by 6 bases; junction bases not matched to a gene: 15. CDR1 and CDR2 (germline): ENHRY, SYGVKD. The CDR3 covers 17 residues. The specimen was peripheral blood, collected in a trial of Ad26.COV2.S vaccine versus placebo. This rearrangement joins TRBV10-3 to TRBJ1-1; 7 bases align to TRBD1. This clonotype was obtained from a person between 18 and 65 years old who received the Ad26.COV2.S COVID-19 vaccine or a placebo. The CDR3 nucleotides are TGTGCCATCAGTGAGAGGGGAAGGTCCAAGGGGGCCGCTGAAGCTTTCTTT. The encoded protein is CAISERGRSKGAAEAFF.